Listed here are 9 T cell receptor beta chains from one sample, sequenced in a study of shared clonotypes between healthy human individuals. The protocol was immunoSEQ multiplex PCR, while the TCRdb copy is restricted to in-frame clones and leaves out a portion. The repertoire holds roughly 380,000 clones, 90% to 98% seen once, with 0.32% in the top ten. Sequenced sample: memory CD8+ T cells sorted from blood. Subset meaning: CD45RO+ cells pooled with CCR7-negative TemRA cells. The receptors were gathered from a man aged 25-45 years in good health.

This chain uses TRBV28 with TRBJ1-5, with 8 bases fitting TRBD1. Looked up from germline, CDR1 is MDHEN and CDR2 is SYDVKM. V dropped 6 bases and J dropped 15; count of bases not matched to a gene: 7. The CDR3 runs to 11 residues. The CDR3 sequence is CASRVGQERHF. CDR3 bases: TGTGCCAGCAGAGTGGGACAGGAACGGCATTTT.

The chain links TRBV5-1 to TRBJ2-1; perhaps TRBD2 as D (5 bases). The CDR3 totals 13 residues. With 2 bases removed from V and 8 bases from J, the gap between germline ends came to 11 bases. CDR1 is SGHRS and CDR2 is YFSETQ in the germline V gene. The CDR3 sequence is CASSFRGWDEQFF. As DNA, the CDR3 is TGCGCCAGCAGCTTTCGGGGTTGGGATGAGCAGTTCTTC. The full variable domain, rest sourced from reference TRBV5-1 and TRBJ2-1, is KAGVTQTPRYLIKTRGQQVTLSCSPISGHRSVSWYQQTPGQGLQFLFEYFSETQRNKGNFPGRFSGRQFSNSRSEMNVSTLELGDSALYLCASSFRGWDEQFFGPGTRLTVL.

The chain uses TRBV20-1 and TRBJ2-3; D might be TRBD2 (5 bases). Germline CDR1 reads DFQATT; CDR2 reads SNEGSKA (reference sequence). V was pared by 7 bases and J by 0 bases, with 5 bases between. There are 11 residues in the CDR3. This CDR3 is CSGTSTDTQYF. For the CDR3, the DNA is TGCAGTGGGACTAGCACAGATACGCAGTATTTT.

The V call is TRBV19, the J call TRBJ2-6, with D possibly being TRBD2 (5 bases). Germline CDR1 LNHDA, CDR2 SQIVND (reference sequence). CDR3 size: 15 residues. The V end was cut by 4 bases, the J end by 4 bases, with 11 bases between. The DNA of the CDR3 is TGTGCCAGTAGTACGGGGTTTCGGGGGGCCAACGTCCTGACTTTC. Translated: CASSTGFRGANVLTF.

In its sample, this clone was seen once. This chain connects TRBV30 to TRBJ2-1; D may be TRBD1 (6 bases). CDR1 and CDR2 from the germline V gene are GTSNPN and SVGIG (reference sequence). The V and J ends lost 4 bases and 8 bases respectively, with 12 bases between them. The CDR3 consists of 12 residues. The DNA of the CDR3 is TGTGCCTGGAAGGGACAAGGGGATGAGCAGTTCTTC. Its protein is CAWKGQGDEQFF. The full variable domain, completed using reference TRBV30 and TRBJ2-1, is SQTIHQWPATLVQPVGSPLSLECTVEGTSNPNLYWYRQAAGRGLQLLFYSVGIGQISSEVPQNLSASRPQDRQFILSSKKLLLSDSGFYLCAWKGQGDEQFFGPGTRLTVL.

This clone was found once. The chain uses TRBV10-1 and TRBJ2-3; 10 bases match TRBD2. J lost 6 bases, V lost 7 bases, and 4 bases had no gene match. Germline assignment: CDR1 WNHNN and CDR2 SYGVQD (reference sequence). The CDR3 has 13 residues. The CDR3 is CASKGSGRDTQYF. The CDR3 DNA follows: TGCGCCAGCAAGGGTAGCGGGAGGGATACGCAGTATTTT.

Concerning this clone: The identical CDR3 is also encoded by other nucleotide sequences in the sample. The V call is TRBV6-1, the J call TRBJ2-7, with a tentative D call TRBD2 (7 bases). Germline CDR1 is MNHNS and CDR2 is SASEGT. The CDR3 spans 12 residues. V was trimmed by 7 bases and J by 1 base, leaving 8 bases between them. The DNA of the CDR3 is TGTGCCAGCAAGGGGGGGTCCTACGAGCAGTACTTC. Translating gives CASKGGSYEQYF.

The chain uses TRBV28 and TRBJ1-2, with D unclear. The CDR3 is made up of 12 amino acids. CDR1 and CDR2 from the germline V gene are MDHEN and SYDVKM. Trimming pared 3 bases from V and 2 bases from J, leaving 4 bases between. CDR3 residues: CASSFYNYGYTF. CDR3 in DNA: TGTGCCAGCAGTTTTTACAACTATGGCTACACCTTC.

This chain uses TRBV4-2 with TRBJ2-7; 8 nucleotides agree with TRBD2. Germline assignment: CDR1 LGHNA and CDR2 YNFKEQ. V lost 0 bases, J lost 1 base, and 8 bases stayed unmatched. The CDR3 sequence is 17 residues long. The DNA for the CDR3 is TGTGCCAGCAGCCAAGAGGTAGGAATAGCGGGATCCTACGAGCAGTACTTC. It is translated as CASSQEVGIAGSYEQYF.